Listed below are T cell receptor beta chains from one sample, sequenced in a study of blood T cell repertoires in COVID-19. Produced via immunoSEQ multiplex PCR; TCRdb's table is partial and in-frame only. The table records around 360,000 clones, 80% to 90% of them present only once. The sample taken for sequencing was peripheral blood. The source of these receptors is a woman aged 25-40 years with COVID-19, enrolled during active disease. Each CDR3 is given with its conserved first and last residue. A D gene is named only where the DNA matches it firmly. Not every row has a clone size; where given, it reads once, few, many or a size class.

CDR3aa: CASSQSRYRGDTQYF
CDR3nt: TGTGCCAGCAGCCAAAGTCGATATCGAGGAGATACGCAGTATTTT
abundance: .
j_gene: TRBJ2-3
v_gene: TRBV3-1/TRBV3-2
d_gene: .

CDR3aa: CAWSINTEAFF
CDR3nt: TGTGCCTGGAGTATAAACACTGAAGCTTTCTTT
abundance: .
j_gene: TRBJ1-1
v_gene: TRBV30
d_gene: .

CDR3aa: CATSDRRRTASYEQYF
CDR3nt: TGTGCCACCAGTGATCGGCGTCGGACAGCGTCGTACGAGCAGTACTTC
abundance: .
j_gene: TRBJ2-7
v_gene: TRBV24-1
d_gene: .

CDR3aa: CSVSSGGNEQFF
CDR3nt: TGCAGCGTCAGCTCCGGGGGGAATGAGCAGTTCTTC
abundance: .
j_gene: TRBJ2-1
v_gene: TRBV29-1
d_gene: TRBD2

CDR3aa: CASSETANTEAFF
CDR3nt: TGTGCCAGCAGTGAGACAGCGAACACTGAAGCTTTCTTT
abundance: .
j_gene: TRBJ1-1
v_gene: TRBV7-9
d_gene: .

CDR3aa: CASSLDREKLFF
CDR3nt: TGTGCCAGCAGCTTGGACAGGGAAAAACTGTTTTTT
abundance: .
j_gene: TRBJ1-4
v_gene: TRBV12-3/TRBV12-4
d_gene: TRBD1

CDR3aa: CASSLGPRSGVRTDTQYF
CDR3nt: TGTGCCAGCAGCTTGGGGCCCCGATCAGGGGTCAGGACAGATACGCAGTATTTT
abundance: few
j_gene: TRBJ2-3
v_gene: TRBV5-4
d_gene: .

CDR3aa: CASSMGGPYEQYF
CDR3nt: TGTGCCAGTAGTATGGGGGGACCCTACGAGCAGTACTTC
abundance: .
j_gene: TRBJ2-7
v_gene: TRBV19
d_gene: .

CDR3aa: CAWSSGEREQYF
CDR3nt: TGTGCCTGGAGTTCAGGGGAACGCGAGCAGTACTTC
abundance: .
j_gene: TRBJ2-7
v_gene: TRBV30
d_gene: .

CDR3aa: CASSMAGGGETQYF
CDR3nt: TGTGCCAGTAGTATGGCGGGGGGAGGAGAGACCCAGTACTTC
abundance: .
j_gene: TRBJ2-5
v_gene: TRBV19
d_gene: TRBD2

CDR3aa: CASSGRGNSPLHF
CDR3nt: TGTGCCAGTAGTGGCAGGGGGAATTCACCCCTCCACTTT
abundance: few
j_gene: TRBJ1-6
v_gene: TRBV19
d_gene: TRBD1

CDR3aa: CASSLVHRLEQETQYF
CDR3nt: TGTGCCAGCAGCTTAGTTCACCGCCTGGAGCAAGAGACCCAGTACTTC
abundance: once
j_gene: TRBJ2-5
v_gene: TRBV7-2
d_gene: .

CDR3aa: CASSLGTGGEQYF
CDR3nt: TGTGCCAGCAGTTTAGGGACAGGGGGCGAGCAGTACTTC
abundance: .
j_gene: TRBJ2-7
v_gene: TRBV28
d_gene: TRBD1

CDR3aa: CASSLTGTTTDTQYF
CDR3nt: TGTGCCAGCAGCCTAACCGGGACTACAACAGATACGCAGTATTTT
abundance: .
j_gene: TRBJ2-3
v_gene: TRBV11-2
d_gene: TRBD2

CDR3aa: CSGAGTSVDTQYF
CDR3nt: TGCAGCGGTGCCGGGACTAGCGTAGATACGCAGTATTTT
abundance: .
j_gene: TRBJ2-3
v_gene: TRBV29-1
d_gene: TRBD2

CDR3aa: CASKDTPAGSNEQFF
CDR3nt: TGTGCCAGCAAGGACACCCCTGCGGGGTCCAATGAGCAGTTCTTC
abundance: .
j_gene: TRBJ2-1
v_gene: TRBV6-4
d_gene: .

CDR3aa: CSVDRGYEQFF
CDR3nt: TGCAGCGTTGACAGGGGCTATGAGCAGTTCTTC
abundance: .
j_gene: TRBJ2-1
v_gene: TRBV29-1
d_gene: .

CDR3aa: CASSLGTGGSQPQHF
CDR3nt: TGTGCCAGCAGCTTAGGGACGGGGGGGAGTCAGCCCCAGCATTTT
abundance: .
j_gene: TRBJ1-5
v_gene: TRBV7-9
d_gene: .

CDR3aa: CASSPGEGRNEQYF
CDR3nt: TGCGCCAGCAGCCCCGGGGAGGGGAGGAACGAGCAGTACTTC
abundance: .
j_gene: TRBJ2-7
v_gene: TRBV4-1
d_gene: TRBD2

CDR3aa: CASSYGLAGAGDTGELFF
CDR3nt: TGCGCCAGCAGCTATGGACTAGCGGGAGCCGGGGACACCGGGGAGCTGTTTTTT
abundance: once
j_gene: TRBJ2-2
v_gene: TRBV5-1
d_gene: TRBD2

CDR3aa: CASTPETGGFSGNTIYF
CDR3nt: TGTGCCAGCACCCCCGAGACAGGGGGTTTTTCTGGAAACACCATATATTTT
abundance: .
j_gene: TRBJ1-3
v_gene: TRBV28
d_gene: TRBD1

CDR3aa: CASSRRDSYNEQFF
CDR3nt: TGCGCCAGCAGCCGCCGGGACTCCTACAATGAGCAGTTCTTC
abundance: .
j_gene: TRBJ2-1
v_gene: TRBV5-1
d_gene: .

CDR3aa: CASSLAGSGANVLTF
CDR3nt: TGTGCCAGCAGCTTGGCAGGGTCCGGGGCCAACGTCCTGACTTTC
abundance: .
j_gene: TRBJ2-6
v_gene: TRBV5-4
d_gene: .

CDR3aa: CASSQIAGVYNEQFF
CDR3nt: TGTGCCAGCAGCCAGATAGCGGGAGTATACAATGAGCAGTTCTTC
abundance: .
j_gene: TRBJ2-1
v_gene: TRBV3-1/TRBV3-2
d_gene: TRBD2

CDR3aa: CASSERGTGELFF
CDR3nt: TGTGCCAGCAGTGAAAGAGGGACCGGGGAGCTGTTTTTT
abundance: .
j_gene: TRBJ2-2
v_gene: TRBV25-1
d_gene: .

CDR3aa: CASSPGGAGGKQYF
CDR3nt: TGTGCCAGCAGCCCGGGGGGAGCGGGAGGAAAACAGTACTTC
abundance: once
j_gene: TRBJ2-7
v_gene: TRBV6-2/TRBV6-3
d_gene: TRBD2

CDR3aa: CASRDVGQGMNTEAFF
CDR3nt: TGCGCCAGCCGCGACGTCGGACAGGGTATGAACACTGAAGCTTTCTTT
abundance: .
j_gene: TRBJ1-1
v_gene: TRBV5-1
d_gene: TRBD1

CDR3aa: CASSGTSGTDTQYF
CDR3nt: TGCGCCAGCAGTGGGACTAGCGGGACAGATACGCAGTATTTT
abundance: .
j_gene: TRBJ2-3
v_gene: TRBV10-2
d_gene: TRBD2

CDR3aa: CASSNVDRDNEKLFF
CDR3nt: TGTGCCAGCAGCAATGTGGACAGAGATAATGAAAAACTGTTTTTT
abundance: once
j_gene: TRBJ1-4
v_gene: TRBV21-1
d_gene: .

CDR3aa: CASSQEELRDTEAFF
CDR3nt: TGCGCCAGCAGCCAAGAAGAATTGAGGGACACTGAAGCTTTCTTT
abundance: .
j_gene: TRBJ1-1
v_gene: TRBV4-3
d_gene: .